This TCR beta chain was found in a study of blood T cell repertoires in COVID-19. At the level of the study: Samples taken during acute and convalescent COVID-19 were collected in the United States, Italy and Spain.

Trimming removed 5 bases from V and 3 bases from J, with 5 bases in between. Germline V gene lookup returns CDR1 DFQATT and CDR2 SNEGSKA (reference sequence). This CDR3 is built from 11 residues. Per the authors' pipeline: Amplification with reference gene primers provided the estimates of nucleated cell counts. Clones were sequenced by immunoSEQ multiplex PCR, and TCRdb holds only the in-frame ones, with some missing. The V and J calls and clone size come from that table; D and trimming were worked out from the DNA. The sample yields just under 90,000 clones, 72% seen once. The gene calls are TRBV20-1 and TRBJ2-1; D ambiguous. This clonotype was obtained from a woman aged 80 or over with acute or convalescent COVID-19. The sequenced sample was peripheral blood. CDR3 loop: CSAHSYNEQFF. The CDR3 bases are TGCAGTGCTCATAGCTACAATGAGCAGTTCTTC.